This TCR beta chain was captured by sequencing in a study of shared clonotypes between healthy human individuals (dated by TCRdb to 2018 to 2021). A note on the overall study: The cohort comprised two women and three men aged 18 to 49 years. Blood TCR repertoires of five healthy adults were deeply sequenced to estimate repertoire size and the extent of clonotype sharing between individuals. To increase sequencing depth and limit assay-specific biases, different laboratories used diverse techniques to prepare libraries and sequence TCR repertoires. Each donor's leukapheresis produced roughly between roughly 0.9 and 8.9 billion PBMCs. For each donor, CD4 naive and CD4 memory were each given three plates, CD8 naive was given two plates, and CD8 memory was given one plate.

Using the deep immunoSEQ assay, TCR CDR3 regions were amplified from genomic DNA by multiplex PCR. Extracted genomic DNA from each cell subset was distributed evenly across all wells of several immunoSEQ 96-well plates, and each plate was treated as a replicate. For sorted subsets, about 200 ng genomic DNA, equal to 30,000 to 35,000 T cell genomes, was loaded into each replicate PCR. The purified libraries were quantified using a Qubit 3.0 fluorometer, sized with a Bioanalyzer 2100, and then quantified again using the KAPA Library Quantification kit. Every immunoSEQ 96-well plate was sequenced on a separate single-read 150-cycle Illumina NextSeq 550 flow cell. On the study's bioinformatics: The immunoSEQ output contained only junctional sequences without quality scores, so filtering could not match that applied to full-length reads. Sequences were annotated with PyIR, a Python wrapper for IgBLAST v1.9, using IMGT germline references to assign V/J genes and CDR3. Any read was removed if the V/J assignment was weak (E-value above 1e-6), the CDR3 was missing, or the read contained stop codons, out-of-frame junctions, or ambiguous translated residues. V3J clonotypes were defined by identical inferred V gene, J gene, and CDR3 amino acid sequence. Percentage overlap between repertoires was computed as shared unique clonotypes divided by the size of the smaller repertoire. Richness of each repertoire was evaluated using RTK rarefaction, the Chao1 estimator, and Recon v2.1 estimates of unobserved clonotypes. Generation probabilities were computed with OLGA for all TCRbeta clonotypes obtained by the gDNA method from a few donors. TCRdb retrieved this table from immuneACCESS and kept in-frame rearrangements only. Not all clones are present; in checked studies, unresolved V genes account for under half, and no reason is known for the remainder. Clonal size and the V and J genes are those of that table, whereas D and trimming came from the DNA. The sample table lists about 2,500,000 clones, 90% to 95% of them with a count of one. The top ten constitute around 0.14% of the sample.

Broad study findings and their caveats: Larger estimated clonotype richness was generally found for naive subsets than for memory subsets. Based on pairwise subsampling, the degree of clonotype sharing among donors was expected to be affected by sequencing depth. Across several donors, approximately 5% of naive CD4, roughly 3.5% of naive CD8, under 2.5% of memory CD4, and around 0.4% of memory CD8 clonotypes were shared. Clonotypes shared by all four sorted-subset donors showed higher generation probabilities than non-shared clonotypes. Sampling was limited to blood, and TCR repertoires in tissue likely differ from TCR repertoires in blood. Rarefaction of sorted-subset datasets indicated incomplete sequencing despite the large sequencing depth. The small number of donors limited the genetic and exposure-history diversity represented.

The donors were healthy, HIV-negative adults with no recently reported acute infections or vaccinations. Every donor was a Caucasian adult residing in Nashville, Tennessee, USA. CD4+ T cells were enriched by magnetic negative selection, after which naive cells were positively selected on CD45RA and the negative fraction was taken as the memory subset. Blood was collected by leukapheresis, and PBMCs were isolated by Ficoll-Histopaque density gradient centrifugation and then cryopreserved in liquid nitrogen vapor phase. Analytical flow cytometry was used to check the purity and quantity of every magnetically sorted T cell population. Genomic DNA was isolated from every sorted fraction and measured by UV absorbance on a Nanodrop 2000c. Of note for this clone: What antigen it recognizes has not been identified. Base-call qualities are not available, and no considerably larger clone is one nucleotide away.

From the cysteine up to the phenylalanine, the CDR3 has a length of 14 residues. Kept here is only the CDR3 DNA, which spans 42 bases and is read in frame from base 1. Between the V and J ends, shortened by 2 bases and 10 bases respectively, the junction contains 13 bases. From the germline V gene, CDR1 is SGHDT and CDR2 is YYEEEE. Material for sequencing was naive CD4+ T cells sorted from blood. The cell subset or site label here, explained by the study, means: CD45RA+ positively selected. The rearranged chain carries TRBV5-6 and TRBJ1-6; no D gene is confidently identified. The sequence came from a man younger than 30 in good health. In nucleotides, the sequence is TGTGCCAGCAGCTTAGAGGAGGAAGGATCACCCCTCCACTTT. Translation gives CASSLEEEGSPLHF.